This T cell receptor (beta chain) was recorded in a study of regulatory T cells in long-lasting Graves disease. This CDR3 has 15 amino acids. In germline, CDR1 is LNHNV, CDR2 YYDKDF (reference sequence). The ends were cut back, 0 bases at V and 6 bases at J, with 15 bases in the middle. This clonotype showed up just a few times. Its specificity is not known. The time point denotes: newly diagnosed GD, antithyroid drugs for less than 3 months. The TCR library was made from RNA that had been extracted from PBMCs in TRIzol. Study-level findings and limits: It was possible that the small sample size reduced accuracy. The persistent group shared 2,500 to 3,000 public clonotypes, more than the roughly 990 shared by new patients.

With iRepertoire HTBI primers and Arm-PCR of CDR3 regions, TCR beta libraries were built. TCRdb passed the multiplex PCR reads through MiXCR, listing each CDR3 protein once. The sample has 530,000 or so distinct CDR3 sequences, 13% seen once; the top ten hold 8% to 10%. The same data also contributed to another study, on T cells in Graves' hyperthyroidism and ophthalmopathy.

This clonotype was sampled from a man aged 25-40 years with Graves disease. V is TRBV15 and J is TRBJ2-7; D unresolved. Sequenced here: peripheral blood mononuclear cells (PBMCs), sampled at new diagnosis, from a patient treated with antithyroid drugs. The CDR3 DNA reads TGTGCCACCAGCAGAGATGTTGGGTCGGTCGTCGAGCAGTACTTC. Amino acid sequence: CATSRDVGSVVEQYF.